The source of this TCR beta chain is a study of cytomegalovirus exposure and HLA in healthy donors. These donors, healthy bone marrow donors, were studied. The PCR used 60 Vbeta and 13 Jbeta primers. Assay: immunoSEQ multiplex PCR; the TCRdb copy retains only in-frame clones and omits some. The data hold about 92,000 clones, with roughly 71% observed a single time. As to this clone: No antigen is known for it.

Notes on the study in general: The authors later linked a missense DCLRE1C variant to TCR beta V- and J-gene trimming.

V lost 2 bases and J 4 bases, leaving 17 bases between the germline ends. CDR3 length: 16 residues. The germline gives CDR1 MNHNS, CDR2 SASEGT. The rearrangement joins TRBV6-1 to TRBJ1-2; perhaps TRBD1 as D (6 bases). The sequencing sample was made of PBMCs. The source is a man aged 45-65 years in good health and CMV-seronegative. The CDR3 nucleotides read TGTGCCAGCAGTGAATCCCAAACCGGACAGAGCTATGGCTACACCTTC. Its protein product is CASSESQTGQSYGYTF.